Below are 22 T cell receptor beta chains sequenced from a single sample in a study of human T cells and chemical hapten exposure. Time point described: patch test 1, 2 weeks after DPC sensitization. Described treatment: therapeutic diphenylcyclopropenone sensitization with weekly scalp DPC. A single record per CDR3 protein comes from TCRdb applying MiXCR to the RACE reads. The sample lists around 71,000 distinct CDR3 sequences, roughly 9.8% occurring once. The input for sequencing was whole blood, taken in connection with sensitization to the hapten diphenylcyclopropenone (DPC). Receptor source: a woman aged 40 to 55 with alopecia areata. Some clones in this sample may be carry-over from other donors' samples.

This clonotype has only a few counts. The chain links TRBV7-2 to TRBJ2-1; the match to TRBD1 covers 7 bases. Unmatched junction bases numbered 7, after V lost 3 bases and J lost 5 bases. The CDR3 runs to 15 residues. CDR1 is SGHTA, CDR2 FQGNSA, per germline. The CDR3 loop is CASSFQGVRDNEQFF. CDR3 coding DNA: TGTGCCAGCAGCTTCCAGGGGGTGCGGGACAATGAGCAGTTCTTC.

This clonotype was counted a few times. The rearrangement joins TRBV11-3 to TRBJ2-1; TRBD1 matches at 7 bases. In germline, CDR1 is SGHNT, CDR2 YENEEA. This CDR3 comprises 15 residues. J was trimmed by 1 base and V by 5 bases; bases with no gene match: 5. CDR3 DNA: TGTGCCAGCAGCCCAACAGGGGTATCCTACAATGAGCAGTTCTTC. This sequence encodes CASSPTGVSYNEQFF.

Note on this clonotype: A much larger clone differs by one base, so this may be a read error. CDR3 in amino acids: CASRYNEQFF. CDR3 DNA sequence: TGTGCCAGCAGGTACAATGAGCAGTTCTTC. This chain joins TRBV28 and TRBJ2-1; D not certain. Germline V gene data show CDR1 as MDHEN and CDR2 as SYDVKM. V dropped 6 bases and J dropped 4 bases, with 1 base sitting between them. The CDR3 loop spans 10 amino acids.

Many counts were recorded for this clonotype. The chain combines TRBV29-1 with TRBJ1-1; 8 nucleotides agree with TRBD1. The CDR3 is 16 residues long. Germline V gives CDR1 SQVTM, CDR2 ANQGSEA. V dropped 6 bases and J dropped 0; count of bases not matched to a gene: 12. The CDR3 DNA reads TGCAGCGTCTGCGTTTCGGGACAGGCTGTGAACACTGAAGCTTTCTTT. Its protein is CSVCVSGQAVNTEAFF.

On this clonotype: A read error may explain this, as a much larger clone is one base away. The V call is TRBV5-4, the J call TRBJ1-1, with D possibly being TRBD1 (5 bases). CDR3 size: 14 residues. Trimming pared 2 bases from V and 5 bases from J, leaving 13 bases between. The germline gives CDR1 SGHNT, CDR2 YYREEE (reference sequence). Written as DNA, the CDR3 is TGTGCCAGCAGCTTCATAGGGGATTGGACTGAAGCTTTCTTT. Encoded protein: CASSFIGDWTEAFF.

This clonotype was picked up many times. The chain is built from TRBV12-3 or TRBV12-4 and TRBJ1-2; TRBD1 agrees at 7 bases. J lost 7 bases, V lost 5 bases, and 10 bases had no gene match. The length of the CDR3 is 14 residues. The CDR3 loop reads CASSPLGGVGGYTF. The CDR3 DNA reads as TGTGCCAGCAGTCCTTTAGGGGGCGTCGGTGGCTACACCTTC.

The DNA of the CDR3 is TGCGCCAGCAGCTTGGAAGGGCGACAGGACTACGAGCAGTACTTC. Residues: CASSLEGRQDYEQYF. The gene calls are TRBV5-1 and TRBJ2-7, with a weak D call TRBD1 (6 bases). The germline V and J ends were trimmed by 0 bases and 3 bases, with 13 bases remaining between them. The CDR3 contains 15 residues. The germline V gene has CDR1 SGHRS and CDR2 YFSETQ.

In this sample, this clonotype turned up many times. The chain joins TRBV19 to TRBJ2-7, with D possibly being TRBD1 (6 bases). Trimming stripped 0 bases from V and 3 bases from J, with 15 bases between. The germline CDR1 and CDR2 sequences are LNHDA and SQIVND (reference sequence). The length of the CDR3 is 16 residues. The CDR3 loop reads CASSIDLRTVNYEQYF. The DNA of the CDR3 is TGTGCCAGTAGTATAGATCTGCGGACAGTGAACTACGAGCAGTACTTC.

This clonotype has a handful of counts. The conserved final phenylalanine or tryptophan is absent from the CDR3, which likely points to a read error. The J gene is TRBJ2-7, the V gene TRBV28, with D perhaps being TRBD1 or TRBD2 (6 bases each). Trimming stripped 2 bases from V and 3 bases from J, with 14 bases between. CDR1 and CDR2 (germline): MDHEN, SYDVKM. The CDR3 covers 15 residues. CDR3 DNA: TGTGCCAGCAGTTTACCGGGGGCCTCATTCTACGAGCAGTACCTC. Translation gives CASSLPGASFYEQYL.

This rearrangement joins TRBV20-1 to TRBJ2-7, with TRBD2 identical over 9 bases. Losses at the gene ends were 8 bases for V and 4 bases for J; bases not matched to a gene: 9. CDR3 length: 13 residues. Germline V gene data show CDR1 as DFQATT and CDR2 as SNEGSKA (reference sequence). CDR3 sequence (DNA): TGCAGTCTAAGGACTAGCGAGAGATACGAGCAGTACTTC. It is translated as CSLRTSERYEQYF.

This clonotype was counted a single time. The V call is TRBV29-1, the J call TRBJ2-3, with unresolved D. The germline V and J ends were trimmed by 6 bases and 0 bases, with 10 bases remaining between them. Germline V lookup: CDR1 SQVTM, CDR2 ANQGSEA. CDR3 size: 13 residues. CDR3 in amino acids: CSVLAQSTDTQYF. The CDR3 coding sequence is TGCAGCGTGTTAGCACAAAGCACAGATACGCAGTATTTT.

This clonotype has at least ten counts. This CDR3 is CASTPSPATEAFF. The CDR3 nucleotides read TGTGCCAGCACCCCCAGCCCGGCCACTGAAGCTTTCTTT. The gene calls are TRBV6-1 and TRBJ1-1; D not certain. Germline CDR1 and CDR2: MNHNS and SASEGT. The CDR3 loop spans 13 amino acids. V gave up 7 bases and J gave up 4 bases, with 13 bases separating them.

The chain combines TRBV4-3 with TRBJ2-2; TRBD2 aligns across 11 bases. Per the germline V gene, CDR1 is LGHNA and CDR2 is YSLEER. This CDR3 is built from 17 residues. The J segment lost 4 bases and the V segment lost 3 bases, leaving 7 bases of the junction unmatched. As DNA, the CDR3 is TGCGCCAGCAGCCATATTACTAGCGGGGGCTCCACCGGGGAGCTGTTTTTT. It is translated as CASSHITSGGSTGELFF.

This clonotype was detected many times. The chain is built from TRBV11-2 and TRBJ2-7; 7 bases align to TRBD1. The trim removed 5 bases at V and 3 bases at J, leaving 7 bases unmatched. This CDR3 region has 14 residues. Germline loops: CDR1 SGHAT, CDR2 FQNNGV. The CDR3 nucleotides are TGTGCCAGCAGCCGAGACAGGGTTGGCTACGAGCAGTACTTC. Translation gives CASSRDRVGYEQYF.

This clonotype was seen at least ten times. V is TRBV27 and J is TRBJ2-7, with TRBD1 matching over 8 bases. In germline, CDR1 is MNHEY, CDR2 SMNVEV (reference sequence). The ends lost 6 bases at V and 2 bases at J; junction bases unmatched: 6. The CDR3 runs 14 residues. In DNA form, the CDR3 reads TGTGCCAGCAGCCCGACAGGGGCCCCCTACGAGCAGTACTTC. Its protein is CASSPTGAPYEQYF.

This clonotype has a handful of counts. The V and J genes are TRBV29-1 and TRBJ1-1; 8 nucleotides line up with TRBD1. This CDR3 is 13 amino acids long. Germline CDR1 and CDR2: SQVTM and ANQGSEA. Trimming took 3 bases from V and 5 from J; bases not matched to a gene: 5. For the CDR3, the DNA is TGCAGCGTTGAGGGACAGGTGGGGACTGAAGCTTTCTTT. Residues: CSVEGQVGTEAFF. Complete variable domain (other parts from reference TRBV29-1 and TRBJ1-1): SAVISQKPSRDICQRGTSLTIQCQVDSQVTMMFWYRQQPGQSLTLIATANQGSEATYESGFVIDKFPISRPNLTFSTLTVSNMSPEDSSIYLCSVEGQVGTEAFFGQGTRLTVV.

This clonotype was recorded many times. The chain links TRBV7-2 to TRBJ1-5; D possibly corresponds to TRBD1 (5 bases). The CDR3 length is 14 residues. The ends were cut back, 0 bases at V and 15 bases at J, with 18 bases in the middle. Per germline, CDR1 SGHTA and CDR2 FQGNSA. CDR3 sequence (DNA): TGTGCCAGCAGCTTAGCGGAGGGGACGGCCATTTGGCATTTT. It yields the protein CASSLAEGTAIWHF.

In this sample, this clonotype turned up many times. The rearrangement joins TRBV10-2 to TRBJ2-7; D is tentatively TRBD1 or TRBD2 (5 bases each). The CDR3 is 14 residues long. V lost 3 bases and J lost 7, with 16 bases in between. The germline V gene encodes CDR1 WSHSY and CDR2 SAAADI. CDR3 in DNA: TGCGCCAGCAGTGAAGGGACCAGCATAGGGGAGCAGTACTTC. Protein product: CASSEGTSIGEQYF.

In this sample, this clonotype turned up many times. The chain carries TRBV2 and TRBJ2-5; the D gene is possibly TRBD2 (6 bases). With 7 bases removed from V and 2 bases from J, the gap between germline ends came to 8 bases. There are 12 residues in the CDR3. Germline CDR1 is SNHLY and CDR2 is FYNNEI. CDR3 DNA: TGTGCCAGCAACGGGGGTCAAGAGACCCAGTACTTC. Translating it yields CASNGGQETQYF. The variable domain in full, completed from reference TRBV2 and TRBJ2-5, reads EPEVTQTPSHQVTQMGQEVILRCVPISNHLYFYWYRQILGQKVEFLVSFYNNEISEKSEIFDDQFSVERPDGSNFTLKIRSTKLEDSAMYFCASNGGQETQYFGPGTRLLVL.

This clonotype was counted ten times or more. This sequence joins TRBV18 and TRBJ2-2, with 7 positions matching TRBD2. CDR3 length: 16 residues. The germline V gene encodes CDR1 KGHSH and CDR2 LQKENI. V lost 5 bases, J lost 2 bases, and 8 bases stayed unmatched. The CDR3 bases are TGTGCCAGCTCAACCGGAGGGACTACAAACACCGGGGAGCTGTTTTTT. This translates into CASSTGGTTNTGELFF.

The sample holds a few counts of this clonotype. The chain links TRBV13 to TRBJ1-2, with D possibly TRBD1 on 6 matching bases. Germline V gene lookup returns CDR1 PRHDT and CDR2 FYEKMQ (reference sequence). There are 14 residues in the CDR3. V shed 5 bases and J shed 4 bases, with 14 bases lying between them. As DNA, the CDR3 is TGTGCCAGCAGCCTACAGGGAGTTAGCTATGGCTACACCTTC. Encoded protein: CASSLQGVSYGYTF.

At least ten counts were recorded for this clonotype. The rearrangement links TRBV6-1 to TRBJ1-5; the D is unclear. V gave up 1 base and J gave up 3 bases, with 10 bases separating them. Germline CDR1 reads MNHNS; CDR2 reads SASEGT. The CDR3 has 15 residues. CDR3 coding DNA: TGTGCCAGCAGTGAAGTTGAAGAACCCAATCAGCCCCAGCATTTT. Translation gives CASSEVEEPNQPQHF.